One sample yielded the 21 T cell receptor beta chains listed below, sequenced in a study of blood T cell repertoires in COVID-19. The data were produced by immunoSEQ multiplex PCR, yet TCRdb's version contains in-frame clones alone and is incomplete. There are under 150,000 clones in the sample; 80% occur only once, and 10% to 15% lies in the top ten. Sequences were obtained from peripheral blood. The source of these receptors is a man aged 55 to 70 with active or convalescent COVID-19.

This chain uses TRBV4-3 with TRBJ1-5; D gene unclear. Germline loops: CDR1 LGHNA, CDR2 YSLEER. Trimming shortened V by 3 bases and J by 2 bases, and 8 bases separated the two germline ends. The CDR3 has 14 amino acids. CDR3 bases: TGCGCCAGCAGCCATGGGCCCGGCAATCAGCCCCAGCATTTT. Translation: CASSHGPGNQPQHF.

This chain connects TRBV27 to TRBJ2-1; 13 bases agree with TRBD2. V dropped 5 bases and J dropped 8; count of bases not matched to a gene: 18. The CDR3 runs 19 residues. Germline V lookup: CDR1 MNHEY, CDR2 SMNVEV (reference sequence). The CDR3 bases are TGTGCCAGCAGTCCACCCCGGCTCGGACTAGCGGGAGAGAAGGATGAGCAGTTCTTC. Encoded protein: CASSPPRLGLAGEKDEQFF.

This chain links TRBV6-5 with TRBJ1-5; D perhaps matches TRBD1 (6 bases). The germline V gene has CDR1 MNHEY and CDR2 SVGAGI. This CDR3 spans 15 amino acids. V lost 6 bases, J lost 4 bases, and 16 bases lay in between. DNA of the CDR3: TGTGCCAGCAGCCGGGCAGGGGAGGGTAATCAGCCCCAGCATTTT. Its protein product is CASSRAGEGNQPQHF.

Many counts were recorded for this clone. The V call is TRBV6-6, the J call TRBJ2-7; 7 nucleotides agree with TRBD2. V shed 5 bases, J shed 7 bases, and the junction held 2 bases outside the gene matches. From germline, CDR1 is MNHNY and CDR2 SVGAGI (reference sequence). This CDR3 contains 11 residues. CDR3 in DNA: TGTGCCAGCAGTACGGGAGGTGAGCAGTACTTC. As protein: CASSTGGEQYF.

This chain uses TRBV7-2 with TRBJ1-4; D is uncertain. Trimming removed 5 bases from V and 7 bases from J, with 8 bases in between. Germline V gives CDR1 SGHTA, CDR2 FQGNSA. The CDR3 runs 12 residues. The CDR3 spells CASSPGGEKLFF. The CDR3 region has the DNA TGTGCCAGCAGCCCCGGAGGTGAAAAACTGTTTTTT.

This clone was observed a handful of times. The chain joins TRBV5-4 to TRBJ2-1, with 10 bases aligning to TRBD2. In germline, CDR1 is SGHNT, CDR2 YYREEE (reference sequence). The V and J ends lost 7 bases and 8 bases, in that order; junction bases with no gene match: 15. The CDR3 is 16 residues long. The CDR3: CASSRRLAGVVDEQFF. CDR3 DNA: TGTGCCAGCTCTAGAAGGCTAGCGGGAGTCGTTGATGAGCAGTTCTTC.

This clone was detected once. This sequence joins TRBV30 and TRBJ1-6; D is possibly TRBD1 (6 bases). Germline lookup yields CDR1 GTSNPN and CDR2 SVGIG (reference sequence). This CDR3 comprises 13 residues. CDR3 DNA sequence: TGTGCTCACGAGGGGGTGCGCAATTCACCCCTCCACTTT. Encoded protein: CAHEGVRNSPLHF.

The rearrangement joins TRBV19 to TRBJ1-4; TRBD1 aligns across 10 bases. This CDR3 has 15 residues. Germline assignment: CDR1 LNHDA and CDR2 SQIVND (reference sequence). With V trimmed by 7 bases and J by 7 bases, 9 bases remained unmatched. CDR3 DNA: TGTGCCAGTACCCTTGGGACAGGGGCGGGTGAAAAACTGTTTTTT. Its translation: CASTLGTGAGEKLFF.

V is TRBV28 and J is TRBJ1-5, with D perhaps TRBD1 (5 bases). CDR1 is MDHEN and CDR2 is SYDVKM in the germline V gene. There are 15 residues in the CDR3. V was shortened by 6 bases and J by 9 bases, with 21 bases between the two germline ends. Written as DNA, the CDR3 is TGTGCCAGCAGAGGCAATACAGGTCGTGCAGGGCCCCAGCATTTT. This codes for CASRGNTGRAGPQHF.

This chain uses TRBV7-3 with TRBJ2-3, with D possibly matching TRBD2 (6 bases). V lost 5 bases and J lost 6, with 15 bases in between. This CDR3 comprises 14 residues. Germline V gives CDR1 SGHTA, CDR2 FQGTGA. The CDR3 loop is CASSRDQGGDTQYF. The CDR3, as DNA: TGTGCCAGCAGCCGGGACCAAGGAGGGGATACGCAGTATTTT.

The genes are TRBV29-1 and TRBJ2-7, with 10 positions matching TRBD1. Looked up from germline, CDR1 is SQVTM and CDR2 is ANQGSEA. V lost 5 bases, J lost 2 bases, and 9 bases stayed unmatched. The CDR3 runs 15 residues. As DNA, the CDR3 is TGCAGCGTTCGAGATCCCGGGACAGGGGCCTACGAGCAGTACTTC. It encodes CSVRDPGTGAYEQYF.

This rearrangement joins TRBV7-8 to TRBJ1-6; no clear D. Germline V gives CDR1 SGHVS, CDR2 FQNEAQ. V gave up 5 bases and J gave up 7 bases, with 18 bases separating them. CDR3 length: 16 residues. CDR3 sequence (DNA): TGTGCCAGCAGCCGCGCGGCGGGCCTGGAGAATTCACCCCTCCACTTT. It is translated as CASSRAAGLENSPLHF.

The chain uses TRBV3-1 (or the pseudogene TRBV3-2) and TRBJ2-1, with TRBD2 matching over 10 bases. The CDR3 spans 15 residues. Looked up from germline, CDR1 is LGHDT and CDR2 is YNNKEL (reference sequence). Germline trimming cut 4 bases from V and 7 bases from J; bases unmatched to any gene: 7. The CDR3 reads CASSLPLAGKNEQFF. In DNA form, the CDR3 reads TGTGCCAGCAGCCTCCCACTAGCGGGGAAAAATGAGCAGTTCTTC.

The V gene is TRBV2, the J gene TRBJ2-1, with 13 bases identical to TRBD2. Trimming at V came to 6 bases and at J to 5 bases, leaving 4 bases not matched to a gene. Germline CDR1 reads SNHLY; CDR2 reads FYNNEI. The CDR3 runs to 15 residues. The CDR3 nucleotides read TGTGCCAGCAGCGAGGGACTAGCGGGAAACAATGAGCAGTTCTTC. Its protein product is CASSEGLAGNNEQFF.

The chain combines TRBV5-7 with TRBJ1-5, with 8 bases that match TRBD1. TRBV5-7 is treated as an ORF (open reading frame) with a function not yet certain. The CDR3 has 19 amino acids. The J segment lost 2 bases and the V segment lost 4 bases, leaving 17 bases of the junction unmatched. The CDR3 DNA reads as TGTGCCAGCAGCCCGGTGGACAGGGCGAAGTCCGTAGGCAATCAGCCCCAGCATTTT. It specifies CASSPVDRAKSVGNQPQHF.

V is TRBV6-4 and J is TRBJ2-2, with TRBD2 matching over 11 bases. The V segment lost 8 bases and the J segment 5 bases; nucleotides outside the gene matches: 16. The germline gives CDR1 MRHNA, CDR2 SNTAGT. The CDR3 extends over 18 amino acids. The chain's CDR3 is CASCQGLAGGHCTGELFF. CDR3 in DNA: TGTGCCAGCTGCCAGGGGCTAGCGGGAGGTCATTGTACCGGGGAGCTGTTTTTT.

A few counts support this clone. The rearrangement uses TRBV15 and TRBJ2-5; 11 bases align to TRBD1. J gave up 6 bases and V 0 bases, and 6 bases lay outside the gene matches. This CDR3 is built from 16 residues. CDR1 is LNHNV, CDR2 YYDKDF, per germline (reference sequence). This chain's CDR3 is CATSRDGGQGAKTQYF. In nucleotides, the CDR3 is TGTGCCACCAGCAGAGATGGCGGACAGGGGGCCAAGACCCAGTACTTC.

This clone was seen once. The rearrangement links TRBV28 to TRBJ2-3; TRBD2 matches at 12 bases. Germline trimming cut 5 bases from V and 2 bases from J; bases unmatched to any gene: 5. CDR1 and CDR2 (germline): MDHEN, SYDVKM. The CDR3 runs to 16 residues. In nucleotides, the CDR3 is TGTGCCAGCAGTCCACTAGCGGGAGGTCTCACAGATACGCAGTATTTT. This sequence encodes CASSPLAGGLTDTQYF.

This clone has just one count. V is TRBV5-1 and J is TRBJ1-4, with a weak D call TRBD1 (5 bases). V lost 0 bases to trimming and J lost 8 bases, with 17 bases between them. The CDR3 contains 16 residues. CDR1 and CDR2 from the germline V gene are SGHRS and YFSETQ. The CDR3 here is CASSLGRSQGSEKLFF. The CDR3 DNA reads TGCGCCAGCAGCTTGGGAAGGTCCCAGGGTAGCGAAAAACTGTTTTTT.

The chain joins TRBV28 to TRBJ1-3, with 7 bases lining up with TRBD1. Germline loops: CDR1 MDHEN, CDR2 SYDVKM. The CDR3 has 15 amino acids. The V and J ends lost 2 bases and 1 base, in that order; junction bases with no gene match: 2. The DNA of the CDR3 is TGTGCCAGCAGTTTAATACAGGGGTCTGGAAACACCATATATTTT. This sequence encodes CASSLIQGSGNTIYF.

The genes are TRBV11-2 and TRBJ1-2; D perhaps matches TRBD1 (5 bases). Germline CDR1 is SGHAT and CDR2 is FQNNGV. Trimming left V 7 bases short and J 0 bases short, with 15 bases between. The CDR3 totals 15 residues. Here the CDR3 reads CASTKQGGANYGYTF. The CDR3 DNA reads TGTGCCAGCACCAAGCAGGGCGGAGCTAACTATGGCTACACCTTC.